The clone carrying this T cell receptor (beta chain) was observed a single time. Germline CDR1 is MNHEY and CDR2 is SMNVEV (reference sequence). J was trimmed by 14 bases and V by 5 bases; bases with no gene match: 15. CDR3 size: 15 residues. The data derive from a study of cytomegalovirus exposure and HLA in healthy donors. PCR used 60 Vbeta primers and 13 Jbeta primers. TCRdb's table, derived via immunoSEQ multiplex PCR, lists solely in-frame clones and lacks some. The data show approximately 140,000 clones, approximately 84% seen once. The chain links TRBV27 to TRBJ1-6; 7 bases align to TRBD1. The source of this sequence is a boy between 2 and 10 years old in good health and CMV-seronegative. The specimen sequenced was PBMCs. CDR3 nucleotides: TGTGCCAGCAGTCCGTACCAAAGACAGGGCAGGGCCCTCCACTTT. Translating it yields CASSPYQRQGRALHF.